The 22 T cell receptor beta chains listed next were all sequenced from one sample in a study of blood T cells in healthy people across ages. Primers used in a second PCR of about 7 to 11 cycles were a sample-barcoded 5' primer and a J-beta primer mix. In TCRdb, the 5' RACE reads were re-called with MiXCR into one record per CDR3 protein. The repertoire holds almost 550,000 distinct CDR3 sequences, with more than 20% as singletons. These data were likewise used in another study, on T cells of mothers and their children.

Sample: blood. The receptor set was obtained from a boy aged 5-17 years in good health.

This chain links TRBV18 with TRBJ1-1; 9 bases agree with TRBD1. V was pared by 2 bases and J by 5 bases, with 9 bases of the junction left unmatched. This CDR3 spans 16 amino acids. Germline lookup yields CDR1 KGHSH and CDR2 LQKENI. The CDR3 DNA reads TGTGCCAGCTCACCATATTGGGACAGGGATTGGACTGAAGCTTTCTTT. This codes for CASSPYWDRDWTEAFF.

This clonotype turned up a few times. The chain employs TRBV20-1 and TRBJ1-2; D possibly corresponds to TRBD1 (5 bases). Trimming took 3 bases from V and 7 from J, leaving 21 bases between them. The CDR3 totals 15 residues. CDR1 is DFQATT, CDR2 SNEGSKA, per germline (reference sequence). The chain's CDR3 is CSARSREKRRGGYTF. CDR3 DNA sequence: TGCAGTGCTAGGTCCAGGGAAAAACGTCGGGGTGGCTACACCTTC.

The V gene is TRBV10-3, the J gene TRBJ1-2; no clear D. The CDR3 spans 14 residues. Germline values: CDR1 ENHRY, CDR2 SYGVKD. V dropped 8 bases and J dropped 2 bases, with 15 bases sitting between them. CDR3 coding DNA: TGTGCCATCCCAAGTTCGACCGCAAACTATGGCTACACCTTC. This sequence encodes CAIPSSTANYGYTF.

This clonotype was found a few times. The V and J genes are TRBV6-1 and TRBJ1-4; TRBD1 agrees at 8 bases. Trimming removed 6 bases from V and 8 bases from J; junction bases left unmatched: 8. CDR1 and CDR2 (germline): MNHNS, SASEGT. This CDR3 has 14 amino acids. CDR3: CASSHDRGGEKLFF. In DNA form, the CDR3 reads TGTGCCAGCAGCCACGACAGGGGTGGGGAAAAACTGTTTTTT.

The chain combines TRBV7-2 with TRBJ2-3; 7 bases map to TRBD2. The CDR3 contains 16 residues. With 2 bases clipped from V and 2 bases from J, the junction kept 7 bases outside the gene matches. The germline V gene encodes CDR1 SGHTA and CDR2 FQGNSA. CDR3 DNA: TGTGCCAGCAGCTTATGGGGCGGGAGTAACACAGATACGCAGTATTTT. This gives the protein CASSLWGGSNTDTQYF.

The rearrangement joins TRBV20-1 to TRBJ2-1, with no clear D. This CDR3 has 13 amino acids. The V gene lost 6 bases and the J gene lost 9 bases, with 18 bases spanning the gap. The V gene's germline CDR1 is DFQATT and CDR2 SNEGSKA (reference sequence). This CDR3 is CSAVPSWGFEQFF. CDR3 in DNA: TGCAGTGCCGTCCCCTCTTGGGGTTTTGAGCAGTTCTTC.

J is TRBJ2-7 and V is TRBV5-4; TRBD1 is a possible D gene (6 bases). V dropped 6 bases and J dropped 0 bases, with 19 bases sitting between them. Germline loops: CDR1 SGHNT, CDR2 YYREEE (reference sequence). This CDR3 has 16 residues. For the CDR3, the DNA is TGTGCCAGCACCTCTGGACAGCGTTCTGGCTCCTACGAGCAGTACTTC. Amino acids: CASTSGQRSGSYEQYF.

The CDR3 is CSVRSGRDYNEQFF. The CDR3 DNA follows: TGCAGCGTTCGAAGCGGGAGGGACTACAATGAGCAGTTCTTC. This chain joins TRBV29-1 and TRBJ2-1; 10 nucleotides align to TRBD2. Germline V gene lookup returns CDR1 SQVTM and CDR2 ANQGSEA. V lost 5 bases, J lost 3 bases, and 4 bases stayed unmatched. There are 14 residues in the CDR3.

This clonotype was recorded at least ten times. J is TRBJ2-7 and V is TRBV29-1; TRBD2 matches at 12 bases. This CDR3 is 14 amino acids long. Unmatched junction bases numbered 5, after V lost 5 bases and J lost 3 bases. The germline V gene has CDR1 SQVTM and CDR2 ANQGSEA. CDR3 in DNA: TGCAGCGTTATACTAGCGGGGGGATACTACGAGCAGTACTTC. As protein: CSVILAGGYYEQYF.

V and J are TRBV18 and TRBJ2-6, with 10 bases fitting TRBD1. The V gene end was trimmed by 1 base and the J gene end by 13 bases; junction bases not matched to a gene: 4. The germline V gene has CDR1 KGHSH and CDR2 LQKENI. The CDR3 consists of 14 residues. The CDR3 spells CASSPQGQGGVLTF. The CDR3 nucleotides read TGTGCCAGCTCACCACAAGGACAGGGGGGTGTCCTGACTTTC.

At least ten counts were recorded for this clonotype. This chain uses TRBV7-2 with TRBJ2-5; tentatively, D is TRBD2 (5 bases). Germline V lookup: CDR1 SGHTA, CDR2 FQGNSA. Trimming cost V 5 bases and J 9 bases, with 19 bases left between them. The CDR3 loop spans 14 amino acids. CDR3 DNA sequence: TGTGCCAGCAGCCCTCTGAATCTCCAGGAGGCCCAGTACTTC. Translation gives CASSPLNLQEAQYF. The full variable domain, with the rest looked up from reference TRBV7-2 and TRBJ2-5, is GAGVSQSPSNKVTEKGKDVELRCDPISGHTALYWYRQSLGQGLEFLIYFQGNSAPDKSGLPSDRFSAERTGGSVSTLTIQRTQQEDSAVYLCASSPLNLQEAQYFGPGTRLLVL.

This chain uses TRBV6-1 with TRBJ2-5; 7 positions agree with TRBD1. The DNA end is more similar to TRBJ2-1, so the J call may be wrong. The CDR3 totals 17 residues. Germline V gene data show CDR1 as MNHNS and CDR2 as SASEGT. CDR3 protein: CASSEGPPTGATFEQFF. CDR3 in DNA: TGTGCCAGCAGTGAAGGGCCTCCAACAGGGGCGACGTTTGAGCAGTTCTTC.

The CDR3 sequence: CASSVWGNGNTIYF. Here the CDR3 DNA reads TGTGCCAGCAGTGTATGGGGCAACGGAAACACCATATATTTT. This chain links TRBV6-6 with TRBJ1-3; D is possibly TRBD1 (5 bases). CDR1 is MNHNY and CDR2 is SVGAGI in the germline V gene (reference sequence). There are 14 residues in the CDR3. V was clipped by 5 bases and J by 4 bases, with 12 bases between them.

To note about this clonotype: A junction end diverges from the germline sequence, so it may reflect a read error. The chain has TRBV27 and TRBJ1-5; D is unclear. The CDR3 is made up of 13 amino acids. From germline, CDR1 is MNHEY and CDR2 SMNVEV (reference sequence). The CDR3 nucleotides read TGTGCCAGCAGTTTTGTAGGCAATCAGCTCCAGCATTTT. Translation: CASSFVGNQLQHF.

This clonotype was detected ten times or more. The chain carries TRBV5-1 and TRBJ2-5; 9 bases align to TRBD1. The DNA matches TRBJ2-7 better at its end, which makes the J call doubtful. The CDR3 has 16 residues. Germline V lookup: CDR1 SGHRS, CDR2 YFSETQ. The CDR3 sequence: CASSFYRDRVFYEQYF. The CDR3 bases are TGCGCCAGCAGCTTTTACCGGGACAGGGTGTTCTACGAGCAGTACTTC.

This clonotype has just a few counts. The chain combines TRBV7-2 with TRBJ2-5; 9 nucleotides match TRBD2. Near its end, the DNA agrees better with TRBJ2-7, so the J call may be wrong. The CDR3 is 18 amino acids. The germline gives CDR1 SGHTA, CDR2 FQGNSA. The CDR3 loop is CASSLGLRGGPVDYEQYF. CDR3 nucleotides: TGTGCCAGCAGCTTAGGACTGCGGGGGGGCCCCGTGGACTACGAGCAGTACTTC.

This clonotype was observed a few times. This chain joins TRBV24-1 and TRBJ2-5; 7 bases are shared with TRBD1. The end of the DNA is better explained by TRBJ2-1, so the J call may be wrong. Germline lookup yields CDR1 KGHDR and CDR2 SFDVKD. This CDR3 spans 15 amino acids. CDR3 coding DNA: TGTGCCACCAGTGACTGCGGCCAGGGGGTTCGGGAGCAGTTCTTC. Translation gives CATSDCGQGVREQFF.

The chain is built from TRBV28 and TRBJ2-7; D may be TRBD1 or TRBD2 (5 bases each). The V and J ends lost 6 bases and 3 bases respectively, with 21 bases between them. Germline CDR1 is MDHEN and CDR2 is SYDVKM. This CDR3 is 16 amino acids long. The CDR3 nucleotides are TGTGCCAGCAGCCCGGGGCAACTCCTTTTAGGCTACGAGCAGTACTTC. It encodes CASSPGQLLLGYEQYF.

This chain uses TRBV10-3 with TRBJ1-2, with 9 bases matching TRBD1. With 7 bases clipped from V and 8 bases from J, the junction kept 14 bases outside the gene matches. Germline assignment: CDR1 ENHRY and CDR2 SYGVKD. This CDR3 has 15 amino acids. The DNA for the CDR3 is TGTGCCATCACCCTGCGGTGCGGACAGGGGAACGGCTACACCTTC. Its translation is CAITLRCGQGNGYTF.

This clonotype was detected a few times. The chain carries TRBV9 and TRBJ1-6; D not certain. With 0 bases removed from V and 6 bases from J, the gap between germline ends came to 10 bases. CDR3 length: 15 amino acids. Germline CDR1 is SGDLS and CDR2 is YYNGEE. The CDR3 bases are TGTGCCAGCAGCGTAGTTGTAAGGGTTAATTCACCCCTCCACTTT. Its protein is CASSVVVRVNSPLHF.

About this clonotype: An end of the junction does not agree with germline; a read error may underlie this. The gene calls are TRBV12-3 or TRBV12-4 and TRBJ2-7; perhaps D is TRBD1 or TRBD2 (5 bases each). The CDR3 runs to 12 residues. This CDR3 is CAGSEEWGEQYF. CDR3 coding DNA: TGTGCCGGCAGTGAGGAGTGGGGGGAGCAGTACTTC.

This clonotype was seen a single time. The chain joins TRBV6-2 or TRBV6-3 to TRBJ2-7; 8 positions match TRBD1. The CDR3 is made up of 16 amino acids. From germline, CDR1 is MNHEY and CDR2 SVGEGT. J lost 4 bases, V lost 6 bases, and 14 bases had no gene match. CDR3: CASSITPGQVKYEQYF. The CDR3 coding sequence is TGTGCCAGCAGCATAACCCCGGGACAGGTCAAATACGAGCAGTACTTC.